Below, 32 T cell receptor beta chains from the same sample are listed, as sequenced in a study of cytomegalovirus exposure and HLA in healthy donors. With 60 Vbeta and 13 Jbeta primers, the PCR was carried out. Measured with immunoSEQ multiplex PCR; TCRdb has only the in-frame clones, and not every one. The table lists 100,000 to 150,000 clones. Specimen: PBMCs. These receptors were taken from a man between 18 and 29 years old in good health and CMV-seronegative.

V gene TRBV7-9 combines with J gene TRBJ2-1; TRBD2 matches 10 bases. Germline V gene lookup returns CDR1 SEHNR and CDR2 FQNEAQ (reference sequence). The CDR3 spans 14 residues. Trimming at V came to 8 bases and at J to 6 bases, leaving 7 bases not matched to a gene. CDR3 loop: CASRLAGEGNEQFF. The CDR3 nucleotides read TGTGCCAGCCGGCTAGCGGGAGAGGGCAATGAGCAGTTCTTC.

As DNA, the CDR3 is TGTGCCAGCGGGGTAGGGGGATCCTTAGCCAAAAACATTCAGTACTTC. It codes for CASGVGGSLAKNIQYF. The chain recombines TRBV5-4 with TRBJ2-4, with D possibly matching TRBD1 (6 bases). Germline values: CDR1 SGHNT, CDR2 YYREEE (reference sequence). V was trimmed by 7 bases and J by 0 bases, leaving 17 bases between them. This CDR3 has 16 amino acids.

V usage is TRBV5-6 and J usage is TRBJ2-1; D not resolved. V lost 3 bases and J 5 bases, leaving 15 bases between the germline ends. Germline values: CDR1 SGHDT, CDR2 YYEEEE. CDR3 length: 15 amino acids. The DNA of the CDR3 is TGTGCCAGCAGCTATACTGCGGTCGGCCACAATGAGCAGTTCTTC. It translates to CASSYTAVGHNEQFF.

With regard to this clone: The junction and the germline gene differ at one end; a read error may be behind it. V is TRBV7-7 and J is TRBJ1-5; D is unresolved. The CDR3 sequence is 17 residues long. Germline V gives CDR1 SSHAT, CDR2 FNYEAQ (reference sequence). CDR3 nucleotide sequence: TGTGCTAGCAGCCGGACGGGATCGTTTATAGTCAATCAGCCCCAGCATTTT. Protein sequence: CASSRTGSFIVNQPQHF. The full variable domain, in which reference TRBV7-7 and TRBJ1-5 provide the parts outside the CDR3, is GAGVSQSPRYKVTKRGQDVTLRCDPISSHATLYWYQQALGQGPEFLTYFNYEAQPDKSGLPSDRFSAERPEGSISTLTIQRTEQRDSAMYRCASSRTGSFIVNQPQHFGDGTRLSIL.

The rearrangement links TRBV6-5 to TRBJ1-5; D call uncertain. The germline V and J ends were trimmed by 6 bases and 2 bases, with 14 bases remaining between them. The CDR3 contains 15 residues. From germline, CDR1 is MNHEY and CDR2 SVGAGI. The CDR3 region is CASRDTPNGNQPQHF. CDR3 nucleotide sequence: TGTGCCAGCAGAGACACTCCGAATGGCAATCAGCCCCAGCATTTT.

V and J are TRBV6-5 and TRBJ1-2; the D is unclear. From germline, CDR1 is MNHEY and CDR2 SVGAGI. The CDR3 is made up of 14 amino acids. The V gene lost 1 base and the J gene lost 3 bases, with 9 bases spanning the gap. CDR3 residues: CASSYFRGDYGYTF. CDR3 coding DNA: TGTGCCAGCAGTTACTTTCGGGGAGACTATGGCTACACCTTC.

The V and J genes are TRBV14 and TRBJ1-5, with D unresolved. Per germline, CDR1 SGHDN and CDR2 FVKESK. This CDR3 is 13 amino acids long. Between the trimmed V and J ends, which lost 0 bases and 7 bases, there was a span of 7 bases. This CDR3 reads CASSQDHGQPQHF. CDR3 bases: TGTGCCAGCAGCCAAGATCACGGGCAGCCCCAGCATTTT.

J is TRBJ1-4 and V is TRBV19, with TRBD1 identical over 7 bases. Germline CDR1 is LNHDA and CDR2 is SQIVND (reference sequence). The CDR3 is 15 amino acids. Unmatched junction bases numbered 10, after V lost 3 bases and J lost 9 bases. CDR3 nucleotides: TGTGCCAGTAGTATCAGAGACAGGGACGTTAAAAAACTGTTTTTT. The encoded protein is CASSIRDRDVKKLFF.

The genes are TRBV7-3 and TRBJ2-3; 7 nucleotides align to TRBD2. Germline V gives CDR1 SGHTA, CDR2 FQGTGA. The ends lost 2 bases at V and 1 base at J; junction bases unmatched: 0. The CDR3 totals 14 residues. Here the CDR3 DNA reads TGTGCCAGCAGCTTAGCGGGAGGCACAGATACGCAGTATTTT. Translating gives CASSLAGGTDTQYF.

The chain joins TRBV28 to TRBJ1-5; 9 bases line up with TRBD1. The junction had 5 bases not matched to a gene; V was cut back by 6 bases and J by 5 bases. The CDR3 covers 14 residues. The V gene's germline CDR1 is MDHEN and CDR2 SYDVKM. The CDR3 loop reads CASRDRGEDQPQHF. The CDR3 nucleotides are TGTGCCAGCAGGGACAGGGGTGAGGATCAGCCCCAGCATTTT.

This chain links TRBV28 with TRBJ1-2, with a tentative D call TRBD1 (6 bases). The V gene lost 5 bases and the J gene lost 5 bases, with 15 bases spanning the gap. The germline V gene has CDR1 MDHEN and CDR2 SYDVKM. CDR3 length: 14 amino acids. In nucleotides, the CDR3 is TGTGCCAGCAGTGCCGGGGGGGGCGCTTATGGCTACACCTTC. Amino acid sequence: CASSAGGGAYGYTF.

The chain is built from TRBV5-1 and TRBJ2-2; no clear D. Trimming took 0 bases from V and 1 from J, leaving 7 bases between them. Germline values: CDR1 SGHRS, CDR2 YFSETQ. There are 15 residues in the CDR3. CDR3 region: CASSLVPGNTGELFF. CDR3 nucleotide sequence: TGCGCCAGCAGCTTGGTTCCGGGGAACACCGGGGAGCTGTTTTTT.

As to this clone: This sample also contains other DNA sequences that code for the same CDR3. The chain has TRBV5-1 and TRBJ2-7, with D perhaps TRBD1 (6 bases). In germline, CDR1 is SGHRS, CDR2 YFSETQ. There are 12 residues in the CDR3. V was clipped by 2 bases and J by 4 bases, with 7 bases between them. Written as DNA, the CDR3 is TGCGCCAGCAGCTTAGGGGGATACGAGCAGTACTTC. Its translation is CASSLGGYEQYF.

CDR3 DNA: TGTGCCAGCTTCGCAGGGGGGAGCAATCAGCCCCAGCATTTT. This translates into CASFAGGSNQPQHF. The chain has TRBV28 and TRBJ1-5; 7 bases line up with TRBD1. Germline V gene data show CDR1 as MDHEN and CDR2 as SYDVKM. Trimming at V came to 8 bases and at J to 1 base, leaving 5 bases not matched to a gene. The CDR3 runs 14 residues. The full variable domain, rest sourced from reference TRBV28 and TRBJ1-5, is DVKVTQSSRYLVKRTGEKVFLECVQDMDHENMFWYRQDPGLGLRLIYFSYDVKMKEKGDIPEGYSVSREKKERFSLILESASTNQTSMYLCASFAGGSNQPQHFGDGTRLSIL.

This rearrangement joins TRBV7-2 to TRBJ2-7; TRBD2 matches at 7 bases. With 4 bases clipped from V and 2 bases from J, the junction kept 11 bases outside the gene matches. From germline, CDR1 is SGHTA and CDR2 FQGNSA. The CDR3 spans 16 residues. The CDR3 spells CASSSWTGGPTYEQYF. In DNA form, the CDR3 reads TGTGCCAGCAGCTCCTGGACGGGAGGCCCTACCTACGAGCAGTACTTC.

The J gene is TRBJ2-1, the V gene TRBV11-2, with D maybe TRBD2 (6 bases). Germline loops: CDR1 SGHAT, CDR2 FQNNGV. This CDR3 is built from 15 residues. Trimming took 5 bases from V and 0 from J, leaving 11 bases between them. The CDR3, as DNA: TGTGCCAGCAGCCTAGCGAGGAGCTCCTACAATGAGCAGTTCTTC. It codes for CASSLARSSYNEQFF.

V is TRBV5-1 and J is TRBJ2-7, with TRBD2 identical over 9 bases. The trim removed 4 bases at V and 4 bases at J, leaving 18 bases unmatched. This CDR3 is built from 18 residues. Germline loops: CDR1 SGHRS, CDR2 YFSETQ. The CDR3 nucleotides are TGCGCCAGCAGCCCCCCTGGGGTTTTAGCGGGAGTTTCTTACGAGCAGTACTTC. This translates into CASSPPGVLAGVSYEQYF.

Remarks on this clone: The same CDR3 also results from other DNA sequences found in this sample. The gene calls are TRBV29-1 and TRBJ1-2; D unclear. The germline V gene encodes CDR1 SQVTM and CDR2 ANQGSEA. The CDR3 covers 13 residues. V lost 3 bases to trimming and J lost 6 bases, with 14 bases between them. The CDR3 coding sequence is TGCAGCGTTGAGCCACGCGGAATCCATGGCTACACCTTC. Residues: CSVEPRGIHGYTF.

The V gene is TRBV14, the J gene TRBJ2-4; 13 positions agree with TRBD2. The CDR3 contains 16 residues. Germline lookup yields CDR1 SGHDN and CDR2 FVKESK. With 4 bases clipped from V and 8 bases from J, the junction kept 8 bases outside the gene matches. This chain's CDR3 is CASSPDRLAGGDIQYF. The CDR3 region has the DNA TGTGCCAGCAGCCCCGACCGACTAGCGGGAGGAGACATTCAGTACTTC.

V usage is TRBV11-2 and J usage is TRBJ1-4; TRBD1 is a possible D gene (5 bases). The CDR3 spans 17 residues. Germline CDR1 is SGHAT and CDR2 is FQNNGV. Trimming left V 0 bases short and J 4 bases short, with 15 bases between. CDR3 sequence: CASSLDPGGLLNEKLFF. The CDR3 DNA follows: TGTGCCAGCAGCTTAGATCCGGGGGGACTACTTAATGAAAAACTGTTTTTT.

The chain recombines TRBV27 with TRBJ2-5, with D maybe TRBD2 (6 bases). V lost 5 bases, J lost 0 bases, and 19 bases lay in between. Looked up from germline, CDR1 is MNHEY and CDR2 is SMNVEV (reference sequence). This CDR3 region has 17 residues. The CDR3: CASSPLTGRGYQETQYF. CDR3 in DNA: TGTGCCAGCAGTCCCCTCACCGGACGGGGGTACCAAGAGACCCAGTACTTC.

DNA of the CDR3: TGTGCCAGCAGCCCCGACTTGAACACTGAAGCTTTCTTT. It encodes CASSPDLNTEAFF. This chain uses TRBV5-5 with TRBJ1-1, with D unresolved. Germline V gives CDR1 SGHKS, CDR2 YYEKEE (reference sequence). The length of the CDR3 is 13 residues. The ends were cut back, 4 bases at V and 0 bases at J, with 7 bases in the middle.

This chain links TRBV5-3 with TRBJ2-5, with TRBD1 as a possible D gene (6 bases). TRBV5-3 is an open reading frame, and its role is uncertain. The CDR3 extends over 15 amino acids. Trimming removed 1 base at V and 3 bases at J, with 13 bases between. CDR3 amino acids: CARSLRARTEETQYF. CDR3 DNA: TGTGCCAGAAGCTTGCGGGCCAGGACAGAAGAGACCCAGTACTTC.

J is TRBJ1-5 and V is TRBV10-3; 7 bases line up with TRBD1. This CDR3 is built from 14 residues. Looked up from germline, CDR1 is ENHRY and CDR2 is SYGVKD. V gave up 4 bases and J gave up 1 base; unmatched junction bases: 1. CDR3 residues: CAISAGQSNQPQHF. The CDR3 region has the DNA TGTGCCATCAGTGCGGGACAGAGCAATCAGCCCCAGCATTTT.

The CDR3 sequence: CVRSLVLETGLSYEQYF. As DNA, the CDR3 is TGTGTCAGAAGCTTAGTATTGGAGACAGGGTTGAGCTACGAGCAGTACTTC. V and J are TRBV7-5 and TRBJ2-7; the table's TRBD1 call for D was not verified on the DNA. TRBV7-5 is a pseudogene. The CDR3 length is 17 residues.

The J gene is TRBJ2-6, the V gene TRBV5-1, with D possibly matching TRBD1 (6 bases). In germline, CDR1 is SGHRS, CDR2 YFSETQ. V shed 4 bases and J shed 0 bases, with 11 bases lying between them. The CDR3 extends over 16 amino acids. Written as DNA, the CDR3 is TGCGCCAGCAGCCTCTACAGGGTCTCTGGGGCCAACGTCCTGACTTTC. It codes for CASSLYRVSGANVLTF.

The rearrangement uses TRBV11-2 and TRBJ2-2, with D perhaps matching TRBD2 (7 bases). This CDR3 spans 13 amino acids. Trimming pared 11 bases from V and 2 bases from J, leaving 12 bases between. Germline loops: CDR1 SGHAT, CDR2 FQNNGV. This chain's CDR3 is CACRGANTGELFF. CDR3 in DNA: TGTGCCTGCCGGGGGGCAAACACCGGGGAGCTGTTTTTT.

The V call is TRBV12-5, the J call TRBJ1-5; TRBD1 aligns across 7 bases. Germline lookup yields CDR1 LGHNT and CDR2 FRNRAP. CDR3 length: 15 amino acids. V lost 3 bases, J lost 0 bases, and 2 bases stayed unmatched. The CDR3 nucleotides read TGTGCTAGTGGTTTAAGGGGGCATAGCAATCAGCCCCAGCATTTT. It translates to CASGLRGHSNQPQHF.

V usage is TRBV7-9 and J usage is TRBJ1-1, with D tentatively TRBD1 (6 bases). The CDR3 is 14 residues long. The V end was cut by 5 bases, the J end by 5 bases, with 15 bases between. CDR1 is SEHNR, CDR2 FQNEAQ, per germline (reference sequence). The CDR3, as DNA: TGTGCCAGCAGCAACCAACAGGGAGTGACTGAAGCTTTCTTT. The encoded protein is CASSNQQGVTEAFF.

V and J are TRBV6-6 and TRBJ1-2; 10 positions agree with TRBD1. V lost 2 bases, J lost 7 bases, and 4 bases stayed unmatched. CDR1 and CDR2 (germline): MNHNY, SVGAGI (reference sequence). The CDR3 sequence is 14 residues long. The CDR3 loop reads CASSYGQGGRGYTF. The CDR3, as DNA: TGTGCCAGCAGTTACGGACAGGGGGGGCGTGGCTACACCTTC.

The CDR3 region is CASRGNQGAGGYTF. CDR3 DNA sequence: TGTGCCAGCCGGGGTAACCAGGGGGCCGGTGGCTACACCTTC. The chain combines TRBV28 with TRBJ1-2; 8 nucleotides align to TRBD1. The J segment lost 7 bases and the V segment lost 8 bases, leaving 12 bases of the junction unmatched. CDR3 length equals 14 residues. Germline V lookup: CDR1 MDHEN, CDR2 SYDVKM.

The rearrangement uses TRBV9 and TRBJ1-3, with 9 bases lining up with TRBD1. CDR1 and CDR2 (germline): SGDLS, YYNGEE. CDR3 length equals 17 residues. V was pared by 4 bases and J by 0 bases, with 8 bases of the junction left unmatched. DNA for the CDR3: TGTGCCAGCAGCCCCACGGACAGGGGCCACTCTGGAAACACCATATATTTT. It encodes CASSPTDRGHSGNTIYF.